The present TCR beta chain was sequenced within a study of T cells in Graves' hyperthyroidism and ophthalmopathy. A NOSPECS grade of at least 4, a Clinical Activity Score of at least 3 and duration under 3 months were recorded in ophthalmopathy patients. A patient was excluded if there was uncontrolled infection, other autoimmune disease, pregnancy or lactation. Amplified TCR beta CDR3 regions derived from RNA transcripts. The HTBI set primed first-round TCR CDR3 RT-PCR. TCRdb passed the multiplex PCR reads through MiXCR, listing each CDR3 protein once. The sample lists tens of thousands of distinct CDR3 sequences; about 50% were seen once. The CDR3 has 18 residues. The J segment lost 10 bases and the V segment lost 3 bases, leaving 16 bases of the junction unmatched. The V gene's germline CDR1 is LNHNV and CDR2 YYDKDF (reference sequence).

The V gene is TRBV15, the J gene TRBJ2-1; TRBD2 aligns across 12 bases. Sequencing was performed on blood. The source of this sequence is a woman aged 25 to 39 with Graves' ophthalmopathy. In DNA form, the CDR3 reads TGTGCCACCAGCAGGGTAAAACTAGCGGGAGGCCTCGGGGAGGAGCAGTTCTTC. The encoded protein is CATSRVKLAGGLGEEQFF. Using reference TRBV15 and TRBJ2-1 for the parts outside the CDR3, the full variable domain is DAMVIQNPRYQVTQFGKPVTLSCSQTLNHNVMYWYQQKSSQAPKLLFHYYDKDFNNEADTPDNFQSRRPNTSFCFLDIRSPGLGDTAMYLCATSRVKLAGGLGEEQFFGPGTRLTVL.